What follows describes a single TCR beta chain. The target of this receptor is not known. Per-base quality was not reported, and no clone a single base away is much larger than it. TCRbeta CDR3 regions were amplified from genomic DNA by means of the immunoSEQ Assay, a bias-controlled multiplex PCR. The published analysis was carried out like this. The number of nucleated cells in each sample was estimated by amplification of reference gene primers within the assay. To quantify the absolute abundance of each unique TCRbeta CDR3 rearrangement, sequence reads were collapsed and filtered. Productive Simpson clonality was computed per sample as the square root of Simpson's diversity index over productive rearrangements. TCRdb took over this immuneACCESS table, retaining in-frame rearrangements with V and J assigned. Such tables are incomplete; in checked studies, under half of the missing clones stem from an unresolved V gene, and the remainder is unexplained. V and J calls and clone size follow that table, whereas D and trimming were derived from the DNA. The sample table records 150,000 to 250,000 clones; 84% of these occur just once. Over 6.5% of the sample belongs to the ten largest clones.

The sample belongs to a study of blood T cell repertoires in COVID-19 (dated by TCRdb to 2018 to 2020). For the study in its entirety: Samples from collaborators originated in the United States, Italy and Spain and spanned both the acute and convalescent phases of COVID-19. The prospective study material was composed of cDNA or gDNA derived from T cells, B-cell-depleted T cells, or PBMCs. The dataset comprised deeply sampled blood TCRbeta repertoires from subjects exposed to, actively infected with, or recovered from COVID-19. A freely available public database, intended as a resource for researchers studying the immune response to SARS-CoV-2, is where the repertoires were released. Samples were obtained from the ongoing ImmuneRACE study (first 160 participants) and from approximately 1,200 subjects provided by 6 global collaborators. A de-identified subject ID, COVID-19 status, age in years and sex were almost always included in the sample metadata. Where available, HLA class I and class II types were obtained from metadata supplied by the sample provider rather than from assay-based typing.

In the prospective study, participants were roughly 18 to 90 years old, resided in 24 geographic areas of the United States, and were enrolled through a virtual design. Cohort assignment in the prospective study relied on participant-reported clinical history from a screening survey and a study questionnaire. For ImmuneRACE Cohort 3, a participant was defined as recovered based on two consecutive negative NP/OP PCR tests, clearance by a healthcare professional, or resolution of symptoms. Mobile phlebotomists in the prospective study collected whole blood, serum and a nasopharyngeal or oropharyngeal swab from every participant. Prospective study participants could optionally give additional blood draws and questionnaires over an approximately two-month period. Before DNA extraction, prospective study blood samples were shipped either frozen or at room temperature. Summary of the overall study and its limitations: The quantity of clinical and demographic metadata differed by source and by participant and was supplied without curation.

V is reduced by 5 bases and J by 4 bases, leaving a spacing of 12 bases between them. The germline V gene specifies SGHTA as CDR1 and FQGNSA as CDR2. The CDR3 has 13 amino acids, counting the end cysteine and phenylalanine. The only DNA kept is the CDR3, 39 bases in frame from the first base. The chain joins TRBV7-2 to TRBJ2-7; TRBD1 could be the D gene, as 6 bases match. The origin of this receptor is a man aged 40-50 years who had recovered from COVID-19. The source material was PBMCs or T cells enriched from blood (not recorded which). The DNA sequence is TGTGCCAGCAGCCGGCCACAGGGTTACGAGCAGTACTTC. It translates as CASSRPQGYEQYF.